This T cell receptor (beta chain) appears in the sequencing data of a study of shared clonotypes between healthy human individuals (dated by TCRdb to the early 2020s). Turning to the overall study: A few men and two women, aged 18 to 49 years, made up the cohort. Per donor, three plates each were used for CD4 naive and CD4 memory, two for CD8 naive, and one for CD8 memory. The study deeply sequenced blood TCR repertoires of five healthy adults to estimate repertoire size and the extent of clonotype sharing between individuals. To increase sequencing depth and limit assay-specific biases, different laboratories used diverse techniques to prepare libraries and sequence TCR repertoires. Each donor's leukapheresis produced roughly between roughly 0.85 and 10 billion PBMCs. Paper-wide results and their limitations: The small number of donors limited the genetic and exposure-history diversity represented. Clonotypes shared by all four sorted-subset donors showed higher generation probabilities than non-shared clonotypes. Pairwise subsampling indicated that sequencing depth was expected to affect the degree of clonotype sharing among donors. Sharing across several donors was observed for approximately 5% of naive CD4, 3% to 3.5% of naive CD8, 2.3% of memory CD4, and roughly 0.4% of memory CD8 clonotypes. Naive subsets generally had larger estimated clonotype richness than memory subsets. Sampling was restricted to blood, and TCR repertoires in tissues likely differ from the TCR repertoires found in blood. Incomplete sequencing was indicated by rarefaction of sorted-subset datasets, despite the large sequencing depth.

Using the deep immunoSEQ assay, multiplex PCR amplified TCR CDR3 regions from genomic DNA. Extracted genomic DNA from each cell subset was distributed evenly across all wells of several immunoSEQ 96-well plates, and each plate was treated as a replicate. For sorted subsets, roughly 200 ng of genomic DNA, equivalent to around 29,000 T cell genomes, went into each replicate PCR. The purified libraries were quantified using a Qubit 3.0 fluorometer, sized with a Bioanalyzer 2100, and then quantified again using the KAPA Library Quantification kit. Every immunoSEQ 96-well plate was sequenced on a dedicated single-read 150-cycle Illumina NextSeq 550 flow cell. As for the original processing: Because only junctional sequences without quality scores were contained in the immunoSEQ output, filtering matching that applied to full-length reads could not be performed. To assign V/J genes and CDR3, sequences were annotated against IMGT germline references using PyIR, a Python wrapper for IgBLAST v1.9. Any read was removed if the V/J assignment was weak (E-value above 1e-6), the CDR3 was missing, or the read contained stop codons, out-of-frame junctions, or ambiguous translated residues. V3J clonotypes were defined by identical inferred V gene, J gene, and CDR3 amino acid sequence. Percentage overlap between repertoires was computed as shared unique clonotypes divided by the size of the smaller repertoire. Richness of each repertoire was evaluated using RTK rarefaction, the Chao1 estimator, and Recon v2.1 estimates of unobserved clonotypes. Generation probabilities were computed with OLGA for all TCRbeta clonotypes obtained by the gDNA method from four donors. This immuneACCESS table, as held by TCRdb, lists in-frame sequences with V and J called but not all clones. Of the missing ones, under half trace to an unresolved V gene in checked studies; the others have no known cause. V and J calls and clone size are copied from that table; D and trimming were computed from the DNA. The sample yields roughly 2 million clones; 85% to 95% were counted once. 0.13% of the sample is taken by the ten largest.

The CDR3, from cysteine to phenylalanine, totals 14 residues. Here the CDR3 DNA is all that survives: 42 bases in frame from base 1. At the junction V is shortened by 6 bases and J by 4 bases; bases outside the gene matches: 6. CDR1 MNHNS and CDR2 SASEGT were looked up in the germline V gene. As to this clone: Its antigen remains unidentified. No per-base quality is available; no much larger clone lies one base away.

Healthy HIV-negative adults with no recently reported acute infections or vaccinations were included as donors. Only Caucasian adults living in Nashville, Tennessee, USA were represented among the donors. CD4+ T cells were enriched by magnetic negative selection, after which naive cells were positively selected on CD45RA and the negative fraction was taken as the memory subset. Blood was collected by leukapheresis, and PBMCs were isolated by Ficoll-Histopaque density gradient centrifugation and then cryopreserved in liquid nitrogen vapor phase. Purity and quantity of every magnetically sorted T cell population were checked by analytical flow cytometry. Genomic DNA was isolated from every sorted fraction and measured by UV absorbance on a Nanodrop 2000c.

Sequenced material: naive CD4+ T cells sorted from blood. The cell subset or site label of this sample denotes: CD45RA+ positively selected. The clonotype comes from a man younger than 35 in good health. The V gene is TRBV6-1 and the J gene is TRBJ1-1, and 9 bases in between align with TRBD1. Here the CDR3 is given as CASRVTGGRTEAFF. Read as DNA, the sequence is TGTGCCAGCAGAGTAACAGGGGGCCGCACTGAAGCTTTCTTT.